The 6 T cell receptor beta chains below were found in one sample sequenced in a study of T cell changes during pregnancy in multiple sclerosis. Here immunoSEQ multiplex PCR was the method, and the copy in TCRdb shows in-frame clones only, minus some. The repertoire holds 65,000 to 90,000 clones, with roughly 92% as singletons. Source: peripheral blood, taken in the second trimester of pregnancy. The receptors were sampled from a female donor with multiple sclerosis, enrolled in a pregnancy study.

The V call is TRBV30, the J call TRBJ1-1; no clear D gene. Germline assignment: CDR1 GTSNPN and CDR2 SVGIG (reference sequence). The CDR3 is 14 residues long. Trimming left V 0 bases short and J 6 bases short, with 14 bases between. The DNA of the CDR3 is TGTGCCTGGAGTGTACCTGGAGGGCCCCCTGAAGCTTTCTTT. As protein: CAWSVPGGPPEAFF.

V usage is TRBV6-5 and J usage is TRBJ2-1, with D maybe TRBD1 (5 bases). The CDR3 runs to 14 residues. V was trimmed by 3 bases and J by 8 bases, leaving 14 bases between them. Per the germline V gene, CDR1 is MNHEY and CDR2 is SVGAGI. CDR3 residues: CASSYGAMGYEQFF. The CDR3 nucleotides read TGTGCCAGCAGTTATGGGGCTATGGGGTATGAGCAGTTCTTC.

The V call is TRBV29-1, the J call TRBJ2-1; a weak D match, TRBD2 (6 bases). V shed 5 bases and J shed 5 bases, with 13 bases lying between them. Germline assignment: CDR1 SQVTM and CDR2 ANQGSEA. CDR3 size: 13 residues. CDR3 sequence: CSVNRDFDNEQFF. CDR3 bases: TGCAGCGTTAACCGGGACTTCGACAATGAGCAGTTCTTC.

A single count supports this clone. Written as DNA, the CDR3 is TGTGCCAGCAGCCCGACTAGCGGGGCACAAGAGACCCAGTACTTC. Amino acids: CASSPTSGAQETQYF. The V call is TRBV6-1, the J call TRBJ2-5; 11 nucleotides match TRBD2. The CDR3 is made up of 15 amino acids. From germline, CDR1 is MNHNS and CDR2 SASEGT. The V and J ends lost 6 bases and 2 bases, in that order; junction bases with no gene match: 5.

The V gene is TRBV5-5, the J gene TRBJ1-2; 9 positions match TRBD1. The CDR3 is 13 residues long. V lost 1 base, J lost 6 bases, and 1 base stayed unmatched. Germline V lookup: CDR1 SGHKS, CDR2 YYEKEE (reference sequence). CDR3 sequence: CASSLTGGDGYTF. The CDR3 bases are TGTGCCAGCAGCTTGACAGGGGGCGATGGCTACACCTTC.

J is TRBJ1-3 and V is TRBV11-3; no reliable D call. The V end lost 0 bases, the J end lost 7 bases, and 7 bases lay between the germline ends. There are 13 residues in the CDR3. The V gene's germline CDR1 is SGHNT and CDR2 YENEEA. The CDR3 region is CASSLDLVNTIYF. The CDR3 DNA reads as TGTGCCAGCAGCTTAGATCTTGTCAACACCATATATTTT.